This T cell receptor (beta chain) was identified in a study of blood T cell repertoires in COVID-19. Study as a whole: Researchers got acute and convalescent COVID-19 samples from the United States, Italy and Spain. The analysed material was cDNA or gDNA that came from T cells, B-cell-depleted T cells, or PBMCs.

Authors' methods: From reference gene primer amplification, estimates of nucleated cell counts were derived. Assay used: immunoSEQ multiplex PCR; TCRdb lists only in-frame clones, some missing. V and J calls plus clone size are reproduced from that table; the DNA served to infer D and trimming. Among more than 90,000 clones listed, under 85% were seen once. V lost 7 bases to trimming and J lost 7 bases, with 20 bases between them. This CDR3 spans 15 amino acids. Germline V CDR1 and CDR2: SNHLY, FYNNEI. The TCR comes from a human donor in a cohort sampled during active COVID-19. The sequenced sample was peripheral blood. V gene TRBV2 combines with J gene TRBJ1-5; D unclear. For the CDR3, the DNA is TGTGCCAGCACCGAGCTTGGCGGTTTTTCCCAGCCCCAGCATTTT. Encoded protein: CASTELGGFSQPQHF.